This TCR beta chain was sequenced during a study of Graves' ophthalmopathy and Graves' hyperthyroidism. Study-level points and caveats: Built on 13 signatures, a model told ophthalmopathy apart from stable hyperthyroidism with 87.88% sensitivity and almost 84% specificity. Most thyroid clonotypes with frequency above 0.001 were detected in blood too.

In its sample, this clonotype was seen many times. Its antigen is undetermined. The TCR beta CDR3 regions underwent amplification from RNA transcripts. HTBI-primed first-round RT-PCR preceded second-round multiplex PCR. MiXCR, run by TCRdb on the multiplex PCR reads, gives a single entry per CDR3 protein. The sample includes some 350,000 distinct CDR3 sequences, about a sixth seen only once; the top ten take roughly 2.3%. V was shortened by 7 bases and J by 0 bases, with 9 bases between the two germline ends. Per germline, CDR1 MDHEN and CDR2 SYDVKM. CDR3 size: 13 residues. Isolation of PBMCs was performed using 9 to 10 ml of fresh peripheral blood.

The chain employs TRBV28 and TRBJ1-2, with D uncertain. The source of this sequence is an adult woman with stable Graves' hyperthyroidism. Sequenced material: peripheral blood. For the CDR3, the DNA is TGTGCCAGCATCGAGATTTCTAACTATGGCTACACCTTC. This encodes CASIEISNYGYTF.